The rows below give T cell receptor beta chains drawn from one sample of a study of human T cells and chemical hapten exposure. TCRdb fed the RACE reads into MiXCR, producing one record per CDR3 protein. The data contain around 300,000 distinct CDR3 sequences, just under 8% of them seen just once; the ten biggest clones take up 1.2%. The material sequenced was whole blood, taken in connection with sensitization to the hapten diphenylcyclopropenone (DPC). These receptors were obtained from a man in his late teens or twenties with alopecia areata. Some clones in this sample may be carry-over from other donors' samples. CDR3s include the opening cysteine and the closing phenylalanine or tryptophan. D genes are given only for firm matches. Size is stated for part of the rows, as once, few or many counts, or as a class when the clone is expanded.

>TRBV12-3/TRBV12-4|TRBD1|TRBJ2-2|.
CASSHTTGLNTGELFF
TGTGCCAGCAGCCATACGACAGGGTTGAACACCGGGGAGCTGTTTTTT
>TRBV3-1|.|TRBJ1-1|.
CASSQLRDMTEAFF
TGTGCCAGCAGCCAACTCAGGGATATGACTGAAGCTTTCTTT
>TRBV7-2|.|TRBJ1-5|.
CASSLIRGLTQPQHF
TGTGCCAGCAGCTTGATCAGGGGACTTACGCAGCCCCAGCATTTT
>TRBV7-2|.|TRBJ1-1|few
CASSPGGNEAFF
TGTGCCAGCAGCCCGGGCGGTAATGAAGCTTTCTTT
>TRBV10-3|.|TRBJ1-1|.
CAISEAPRMAFF
TGTGCCATCAGTGAGGCTCCCAGGATGGCTTTCTTT
>TRBV6-5|TRBD2|TRBJ2-5|.
CASTKRLAGSQETQYF
TGTGCCAGCACGAAACGACTAGCGGGGTCCCAAGAGACCCAGTACTTC
>TRBV3-1|TRBD1|TRBJ2-1|few
CASRERDRGNEQFF
TGTGCCAGCAGAGAGAGAGACAGGGGCAATGAGCAGTTCTTC
>TRBV11-1|TRBD1|TRBJ1-1|many
CASSSGTGGEGTEAFF
TGTGCCAGCAGCTCTGGGACAGGGGGCGAAGGGACTGAAGCTTTCTTT
>TRBV2|TRBD2|TRBJ2-1|few
CASSPHGGGTYNEQFF
TGTGCCAGCAGCCCACACGGGGGGGGAACCTACAATGAGCAGTTCTTC
>TRBV9|.|TRBJ2-1|many
CASSVTGEQFF
TGTGCCAGCAGCGTGACAGGAGAGCAGTTCTTC
>TRBV6-6|.|TRBJ1-3|.
CASSSTASGNTIYF
TGTGCCAGCAGTTCCACGGCCTCTGGAAACACCATATATTTT
>TRBV7-9|.|TRBJ1-1|few
CASTNRGVGDTEAFF
TGTGCCAGCACCAATAGAGGGGTAGGTGACACTGAAGCTTTCTTT
>TRBV5-1|.|TRBJ2-5|many
CASHLAEETQYF
TGCGCCAGTCACCTGGCGGAAGAGACCCAGTACTTC
>TRBV27|.|TRBJ1-4|few
CASSLTPINEKLFF
TGTGCCAGCAGTTTAACCCCTATAAATGAAAAACTGTTTTTT
>TRBV2|TRBD1|TRBJ2-1|many
CASRGTGGWNEQFF
TGTGCCAGCCGAGGGACAGGGGGCTGGAATGAGCAGTTCTTC
>TRBV12-3/TRBV12-4|.|TRBJ1-1|.
CASSSEGQTNTEAFF
TGTGCCAGCAGTTCCGAGGGACAAACGAACACTGAAGCTTTCTTT
>TRBV7-9|TRBD1|TRBJ1-4|few
CASSLGQGAGTNEKLFF
TGTGCCAGCAGCTTAGGCCAGGGGGCGGGAACTAATGAAAAACTGTTTTTT
>TRBV7-9|.|TRBJ2-7|few
CASSSSTYYEQYF
TGTGCCAGCAGCTCCTCAACCTACTACGAGCAGTACTTC
>TRBV7-9|TRBD1|TRBJ1-2|few
CASSFETGAGYTF
TGTGCCAGCAGCTTCGAGACAGGGGCGGGCTACACCTTC
>TRBV7-6|.|TRBJ1-1|many
CASSGAGVTEAFF
TGTGCCAGCAGCGGCGCAGGAGTTACTGAAGCTTTCTTT
>TRBV6-5|.|TRBJ2-3|many
CASSYGGHLTDTQYF
TGTGCCAGCAGTTACGGGGGACATCTGACAGATACGCAGTATTTT
>TRBV5-1|.|TRBJ2-2|.
CASSLGRAAGELFF
TGCGCCAGCAGCTTGGGCAGGGCGGCCGGGGAGCTGTTTTTT
>TRBV20-1|TRBD2|TRBJ2-1|.
CSASSMPGLVLSYNEQFF
TGCAGTGCCTCCTCAATGCCGGGACTAGTGCTTTCCTACAATGAGCAGTTCTTC
>TRBV3-1|.|TRBJ2-7|many
CASSQVLVVTGEQYF
TGTGCCAGCAGCCAAGTTTTGGTGGTCACGGGCGAGCAGTACTTC
>TRBV7-9|.|TRBJ2-3|.
CASSPFPERGPDTQYF
TGTGCCAGCAGCCCATTTCCCGAGCGTGGGCCAGATACGCAGTATTTT
>TRBV5-6|TRBD1|TRBJ1-4|few
CASSLWTGLGTNEKLFF
TGTGCCAGCAGCTTGTGGACAGGGCTTGGGACTAATGAAAAACTGTTTTTT
>TRBV28|.|TRBJ1-1|many
CASSLPGENTEAFF
TGTGCCAGCAGTTTACCCGGGGAGAACACTGAAGCTTTCTTT